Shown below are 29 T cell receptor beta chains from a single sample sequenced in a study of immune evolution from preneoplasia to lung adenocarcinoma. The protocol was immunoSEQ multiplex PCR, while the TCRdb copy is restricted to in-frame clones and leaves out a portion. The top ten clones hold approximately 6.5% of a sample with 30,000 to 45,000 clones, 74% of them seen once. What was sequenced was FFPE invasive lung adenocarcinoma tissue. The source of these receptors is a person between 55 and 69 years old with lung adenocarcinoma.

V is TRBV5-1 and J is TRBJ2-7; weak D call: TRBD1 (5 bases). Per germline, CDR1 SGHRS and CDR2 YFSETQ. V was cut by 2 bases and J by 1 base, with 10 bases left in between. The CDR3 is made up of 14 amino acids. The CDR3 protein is CASSFSPGSYEQYF. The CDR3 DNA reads TGCGCCAGCAGCTTTTCTCCAGGGTCCTACGAGCAGTACTTC.

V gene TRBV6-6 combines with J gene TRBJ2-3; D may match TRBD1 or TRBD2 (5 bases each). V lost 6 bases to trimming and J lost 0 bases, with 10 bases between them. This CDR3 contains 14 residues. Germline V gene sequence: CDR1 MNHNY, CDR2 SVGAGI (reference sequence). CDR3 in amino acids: CASSRDASTDTQYF. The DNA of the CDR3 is TGTGCCAGCAGCCGGGACGCTAGCACAGATACGCAGTATTTT.

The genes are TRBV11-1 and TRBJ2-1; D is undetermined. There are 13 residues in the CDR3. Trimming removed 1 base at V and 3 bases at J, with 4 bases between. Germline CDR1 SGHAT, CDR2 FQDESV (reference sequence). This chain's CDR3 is CASSLGGYNEQFF. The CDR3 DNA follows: TGTGCCAGCAGCTTAGGTGGCTACAATGAGCAGTTCTTC.

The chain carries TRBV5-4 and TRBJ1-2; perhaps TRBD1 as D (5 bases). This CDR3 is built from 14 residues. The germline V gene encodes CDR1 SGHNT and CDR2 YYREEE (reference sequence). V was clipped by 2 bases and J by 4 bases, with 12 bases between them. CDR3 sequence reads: CASSLDSGAYGYTF. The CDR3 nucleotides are TGTGCCAGCAGCTTAGACAGTGGGGCCTATGGCTACACCTTC.

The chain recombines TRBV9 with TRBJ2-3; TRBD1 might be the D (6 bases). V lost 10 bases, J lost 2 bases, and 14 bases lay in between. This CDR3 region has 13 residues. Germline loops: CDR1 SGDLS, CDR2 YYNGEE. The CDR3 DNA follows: TGTGCCCCCAGGGGAGAACTCACAGATACGCAGTATTTT. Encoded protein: CAPRGELTDTQYF.

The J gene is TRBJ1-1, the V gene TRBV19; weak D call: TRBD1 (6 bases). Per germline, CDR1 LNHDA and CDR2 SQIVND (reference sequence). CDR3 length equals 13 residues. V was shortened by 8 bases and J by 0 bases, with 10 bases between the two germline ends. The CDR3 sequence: CASRDTMNTEAFF. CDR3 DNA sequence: TGTGCCAGTCGGGACACCATGAACACTGAAGCTTTCTTT.

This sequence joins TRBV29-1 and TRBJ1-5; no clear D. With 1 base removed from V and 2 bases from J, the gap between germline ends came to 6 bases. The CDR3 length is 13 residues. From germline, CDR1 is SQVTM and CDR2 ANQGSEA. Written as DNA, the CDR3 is TGCAGCGTTGAAGGGGATGGCAATCAGCCCCAGCATTTT. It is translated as CSVEGDGNQPQHF.

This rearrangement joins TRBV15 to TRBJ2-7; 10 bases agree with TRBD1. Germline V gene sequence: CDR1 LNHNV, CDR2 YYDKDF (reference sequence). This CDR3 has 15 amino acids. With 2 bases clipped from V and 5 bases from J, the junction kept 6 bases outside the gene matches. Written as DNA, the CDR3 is TGTGCCACCAGCAGATCTGGACAGGGGGAGAACGAGCAGTACTTC. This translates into CATSRSGQGENEQYF.

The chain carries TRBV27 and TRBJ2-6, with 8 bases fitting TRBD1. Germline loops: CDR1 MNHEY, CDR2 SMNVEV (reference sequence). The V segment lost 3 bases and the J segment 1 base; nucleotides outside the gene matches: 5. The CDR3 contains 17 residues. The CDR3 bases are TGTGCCAGCAGTTTTAGGACAGGGAGGTCTGGGGCCAACGTCCTGACTTTC. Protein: CASSFRTGRSGANVLTF. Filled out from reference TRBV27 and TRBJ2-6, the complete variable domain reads EAQVTQNPRYLITVTGKKLTVTCSQNMNHEYMSWYRQDPGLGLRQIYYSMNVEVTDKGDVPEGYKVSRKEKRNFPLILESPSPNQTSLYFCASSFRTGRSGANVLTFGAGSRLTVL.

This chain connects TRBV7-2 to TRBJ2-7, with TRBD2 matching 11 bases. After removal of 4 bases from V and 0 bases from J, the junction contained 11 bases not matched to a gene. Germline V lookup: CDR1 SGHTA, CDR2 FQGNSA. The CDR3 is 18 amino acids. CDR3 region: CASSWTSGRPKSSYEQYF. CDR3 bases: TGTGCCAGCAGCTGGACTAGCGGGCGCCCAAAGAGCTCCTACGAGCAGTACTTC.

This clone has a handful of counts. CDR3 protein: CASSKGQSNYGYTF. The CDR3 DNA sequence: TGTGCCAGTAGTAAGGGACAGTCTAACTATGGCTACACCTTC. The chain is built from TRBV19 and TRBJ1-2; 7 bases agree with TRBD1. Germline V CDR1 and CDR2: LNHDA, SQIVND (reference sequence). With V trimmed by 4 bases and J by 0 bases, 2 bases remained unmatched. The CDR3 length is 14 residues. Together with reference TRBV19 and TRBJ1-2, the CDR3 gives the full variable domain: DGGITQSPKYLFRKEGQNVTLSCEQNLNHDAMYWYRQDPGQGLRLIYYSQIVNDFQKGDIAEGYSVSREKKESFPLTVTSAQKNPTAFYLCASSKGQSNYGYTFGSGTRLTVV.

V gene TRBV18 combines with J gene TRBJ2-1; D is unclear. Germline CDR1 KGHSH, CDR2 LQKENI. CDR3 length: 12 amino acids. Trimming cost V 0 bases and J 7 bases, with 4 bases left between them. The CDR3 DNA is TGTGCCAGCTCACCACCGATAAATGAGCAGTTCTTC. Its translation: CASSPPINEQFF.

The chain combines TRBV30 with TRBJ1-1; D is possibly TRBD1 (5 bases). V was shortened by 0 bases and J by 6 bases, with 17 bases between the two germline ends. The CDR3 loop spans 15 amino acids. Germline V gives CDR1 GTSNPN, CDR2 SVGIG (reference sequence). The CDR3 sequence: CAWSVRAGRVAEAFF. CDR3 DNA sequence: TGTGCCTGGAGTGTACGGGCAGGGAGGGTTGCTGAAGCTTTCTTT.

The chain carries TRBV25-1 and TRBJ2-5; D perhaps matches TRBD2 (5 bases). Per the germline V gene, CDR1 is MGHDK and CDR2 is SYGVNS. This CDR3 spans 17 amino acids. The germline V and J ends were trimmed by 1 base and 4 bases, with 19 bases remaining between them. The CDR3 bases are TGTGCCAGCAGTGAATCCTCAAGGTCGGGAATGGGAGAGACCCAGTACTTC. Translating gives CASSESSRSGMGETQYF.

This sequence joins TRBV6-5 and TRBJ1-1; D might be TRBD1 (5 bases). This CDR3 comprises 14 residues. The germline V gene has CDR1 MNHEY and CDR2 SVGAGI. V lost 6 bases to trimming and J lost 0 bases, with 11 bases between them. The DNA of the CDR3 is TGTGCCAGCAGCCCCCTGGGGCTGAACACTGAAGCTTTCTTT. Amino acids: CASSPLGLNTEAFF.

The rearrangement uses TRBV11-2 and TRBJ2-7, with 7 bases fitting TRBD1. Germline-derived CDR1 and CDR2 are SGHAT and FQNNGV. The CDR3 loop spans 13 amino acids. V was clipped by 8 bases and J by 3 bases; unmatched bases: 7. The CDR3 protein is CASDRARNYEQYF. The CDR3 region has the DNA TGTGCCAGCGACAGGGCCCGAAACTACGAGCAGTACTTC.

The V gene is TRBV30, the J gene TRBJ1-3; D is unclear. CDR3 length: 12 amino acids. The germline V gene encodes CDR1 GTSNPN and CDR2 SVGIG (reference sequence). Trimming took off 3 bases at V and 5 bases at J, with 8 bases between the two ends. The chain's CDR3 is CAWSLARNTIYF. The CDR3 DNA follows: TGTGCCTGGAGCCTCGCAAGAAACACCATATATTTT.

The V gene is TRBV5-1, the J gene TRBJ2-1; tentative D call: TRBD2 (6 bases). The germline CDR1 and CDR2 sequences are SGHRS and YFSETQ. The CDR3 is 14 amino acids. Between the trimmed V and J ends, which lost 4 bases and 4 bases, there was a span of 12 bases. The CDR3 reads CASSPGEAYNEQFF. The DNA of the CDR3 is TGCGCCAGCAGCCCGGGAGAGGCATACAATGAGCAGTTCTTC.

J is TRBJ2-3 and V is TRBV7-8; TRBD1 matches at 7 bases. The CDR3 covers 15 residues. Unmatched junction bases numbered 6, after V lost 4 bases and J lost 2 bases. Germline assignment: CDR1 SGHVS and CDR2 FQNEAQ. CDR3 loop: CASSWGQIITDTQYF. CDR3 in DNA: TGTGCCAGCAGCTGGGGACAGATTATCACAGATACGCAGTATTTT.

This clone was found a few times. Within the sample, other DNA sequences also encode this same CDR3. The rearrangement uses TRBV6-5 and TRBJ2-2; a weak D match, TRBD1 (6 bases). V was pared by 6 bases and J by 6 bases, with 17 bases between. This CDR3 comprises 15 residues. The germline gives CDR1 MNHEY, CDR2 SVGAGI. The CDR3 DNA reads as TGTGCCAGCAGCCCCGAATACAGGGCCGCCGGGGAGCTGTTTTTT. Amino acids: CASSPEYRAAGELFF.

CDR3 sequence reads: CSALHGAPNVLTF. The CDR3 DNA is TGCAGCGCCCTCCATGGGGCGCCCAACGTCCTGACTTTC. V is TRBV29-1 and J is TRBJ2-6; maybe TRBD1 (5 bases). The germline gives CDR1 SQVTM, CDR2 ANQGSEA. The V end lost 7 bases, the J end lost 8 bases, and 15 bases lay between the germline ends. This CDR3 has 13 residues.

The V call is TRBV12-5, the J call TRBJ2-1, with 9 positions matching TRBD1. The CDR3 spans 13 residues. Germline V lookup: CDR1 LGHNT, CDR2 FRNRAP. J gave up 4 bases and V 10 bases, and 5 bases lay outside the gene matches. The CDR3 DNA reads TGTGCTACTACAGGGGGCTTTTACAATGAGCAGTTCTTC. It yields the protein CATTGGFYNEQFF.

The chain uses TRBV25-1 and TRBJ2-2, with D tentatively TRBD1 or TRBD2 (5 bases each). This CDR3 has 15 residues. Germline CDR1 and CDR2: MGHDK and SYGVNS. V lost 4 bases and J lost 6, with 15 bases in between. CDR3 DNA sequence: TGTGCCAGCAGTGCATTGTGGGACGAATCCGGGGAGCTGTTTTTT. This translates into CASSALWDESGELFF.

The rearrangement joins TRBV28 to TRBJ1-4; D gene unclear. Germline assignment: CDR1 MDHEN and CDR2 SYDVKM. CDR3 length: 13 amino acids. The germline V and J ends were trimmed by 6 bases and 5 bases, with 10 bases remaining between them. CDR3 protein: CASSSSFNEKLFF. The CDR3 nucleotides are TGTGCCAGCAGCTCCTCCTTCAATGAAAAACTGTTTTTT.

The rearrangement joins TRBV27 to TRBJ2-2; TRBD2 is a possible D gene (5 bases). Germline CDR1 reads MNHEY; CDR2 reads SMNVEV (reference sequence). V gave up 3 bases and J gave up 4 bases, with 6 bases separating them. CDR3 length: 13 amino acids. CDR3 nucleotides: TGTGCCAGCAGTTTTCGGGGCACCGGGGAGCTGTTTTTT. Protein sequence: CASSFRGTGELFF.

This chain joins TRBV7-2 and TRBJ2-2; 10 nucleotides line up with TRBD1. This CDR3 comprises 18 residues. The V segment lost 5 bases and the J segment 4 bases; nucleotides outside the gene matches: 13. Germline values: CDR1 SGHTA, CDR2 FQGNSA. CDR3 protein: CASSILRGTGVGTGELFF. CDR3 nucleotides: TGTGCCAGCAGCATACTTAGGGGGACAGGGGTTGGCACCGGGGAGCTGTTTTTT.

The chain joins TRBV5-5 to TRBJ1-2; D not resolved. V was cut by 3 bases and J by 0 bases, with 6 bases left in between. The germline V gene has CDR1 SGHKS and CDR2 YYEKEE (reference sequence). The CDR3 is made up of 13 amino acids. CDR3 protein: CASSYYTNYGYTF. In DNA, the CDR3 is TGTGCCAGCAGCTACTATACTAACTATGGCTACACCTTC.

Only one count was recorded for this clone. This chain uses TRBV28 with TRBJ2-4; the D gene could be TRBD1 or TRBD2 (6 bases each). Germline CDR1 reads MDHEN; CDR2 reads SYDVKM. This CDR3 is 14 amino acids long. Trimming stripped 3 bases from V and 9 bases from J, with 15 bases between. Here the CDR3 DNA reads TGTGCCAGCAGTTTCGGGGGCGCGATGGGCATTCAGTACTTC. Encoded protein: CASSFGGAMGIQYF.

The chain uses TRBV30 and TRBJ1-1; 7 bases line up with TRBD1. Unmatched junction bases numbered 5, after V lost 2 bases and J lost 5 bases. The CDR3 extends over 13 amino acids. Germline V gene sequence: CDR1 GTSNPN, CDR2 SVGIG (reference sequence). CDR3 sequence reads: CAWSKTGDTEAFF. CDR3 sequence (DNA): TGTGCCTGGAGTAAAACAGGGGATACTGAAGCTTTCTTT.